This T cell receptor (beta chain) was documented in a study of stem cell transplantation in POMP-related autoinflammatory disease. Study background: Before transplant, CD4+ T cells skewed naive and CD8+ proportions were low. Study-level findings and limits: A trend toward lower repertoire diversity and greater clonality appeared in every analyzed T-cell subset of PRAID patients.

The CDR3 loop spans 13 amino acids. V lost 2 bases, J lost 10 bases, and 13 bases lay in between. Per the germline V gene, CDR1 is SGHDT and CDR2 is YYEEEE. The repertoire was sequenced with immunoSEQ multiplex PCR; TCRdb's copy has only in-frame clones and lacks some. Counted here are some 33,000 clones, about 91% occurring once; the ten biggest clones make up around 0.72%. A word on this clone: Its antigen is unidentified.

The V and J genes are TRBV5-6 and TRBJ2-1; a possible D gene is TRBD2 (5 bases). The material sequenced was CD4+ T cells from PBMCs, taken before stem cell transplantation. The sequence was collected from a human donor with POMP-related autoinflammation and immune dysregulation (PRAID). CDR3 in amino acids: CASSFARTGEQFF. The CDR3, as DNA: TGTGCCAGCAGCTTCGCTAGGACGGGGGAGCAGTTCTTC.